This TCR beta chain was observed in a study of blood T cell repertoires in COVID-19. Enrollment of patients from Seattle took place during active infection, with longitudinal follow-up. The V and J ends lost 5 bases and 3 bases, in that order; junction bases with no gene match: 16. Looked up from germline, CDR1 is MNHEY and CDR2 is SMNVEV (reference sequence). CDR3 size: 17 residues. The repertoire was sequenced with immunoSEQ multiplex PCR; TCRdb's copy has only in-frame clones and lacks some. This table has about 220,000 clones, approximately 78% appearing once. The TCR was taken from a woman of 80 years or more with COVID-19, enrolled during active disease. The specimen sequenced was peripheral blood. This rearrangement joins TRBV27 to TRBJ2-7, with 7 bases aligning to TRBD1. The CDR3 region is CASSRRLRQGYLYEQYF. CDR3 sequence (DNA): TGTGCCAGCAGTCGGCGTTTGCGACAGGGTTATCTCTACGAGCAGTACTTC.